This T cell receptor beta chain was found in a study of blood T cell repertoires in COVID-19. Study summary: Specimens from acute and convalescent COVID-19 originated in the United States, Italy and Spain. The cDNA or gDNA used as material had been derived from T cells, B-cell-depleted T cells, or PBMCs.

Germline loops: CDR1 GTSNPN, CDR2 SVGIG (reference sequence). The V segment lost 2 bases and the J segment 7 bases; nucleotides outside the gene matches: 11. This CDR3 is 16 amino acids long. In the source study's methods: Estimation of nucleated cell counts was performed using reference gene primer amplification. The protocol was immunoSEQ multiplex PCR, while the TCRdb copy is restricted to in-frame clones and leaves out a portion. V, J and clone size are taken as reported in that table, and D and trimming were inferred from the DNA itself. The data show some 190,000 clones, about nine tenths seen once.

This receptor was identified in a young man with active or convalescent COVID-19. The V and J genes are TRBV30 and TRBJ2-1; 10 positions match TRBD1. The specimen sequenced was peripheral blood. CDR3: CAWSLLDRGQGNEQFF. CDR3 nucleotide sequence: TGTGCCTGGAGTCTTCTAGACAGGGGGCAGGGGAATGAGCAGTTCTTC. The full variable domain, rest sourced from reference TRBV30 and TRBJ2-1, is SQTIHQWPATLVQPVGSPLSLECTVEGTSNPNLYWYRQAAGRGLQLLFYSVGIGQISSEVPQNLSASRPQDRQFILSSKKLLLSDSGFYLCAWSLLDRGQGNEQFFGPGTRLTVL.